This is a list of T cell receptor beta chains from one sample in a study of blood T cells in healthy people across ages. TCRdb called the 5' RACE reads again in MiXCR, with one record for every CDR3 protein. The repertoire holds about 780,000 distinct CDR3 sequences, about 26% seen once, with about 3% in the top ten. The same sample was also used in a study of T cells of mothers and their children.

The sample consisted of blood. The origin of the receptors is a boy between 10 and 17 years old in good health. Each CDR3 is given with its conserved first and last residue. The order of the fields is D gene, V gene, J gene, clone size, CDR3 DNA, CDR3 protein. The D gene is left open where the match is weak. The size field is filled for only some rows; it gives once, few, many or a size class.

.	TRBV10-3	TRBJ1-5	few	TGTGCCATCGGGGATGGAACCCATCAGCCCCAGCATTTT	CAIGDGTHQPQHF
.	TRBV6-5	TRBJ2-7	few	TGTGCCAGCAGTTACCGGGACTGGAACGACTACGAGCAGTACTTC	CASSYRDWNDYEQYF
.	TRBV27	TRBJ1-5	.	TGTGCCAGCAGTTTAGGCCGGCCCAATCAGCCCCAGCATTTT	CASSLGRPNQPQHF
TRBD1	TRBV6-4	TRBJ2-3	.	TGTGCCAGCAGTGACCCGGACAGGGAAGGCACAGATACGCAGTATTTT	CASSDPDREGTDTQYF
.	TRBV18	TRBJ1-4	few	TGTGCCAGCTCACCACCTCGTGCAACTAATGAAAAACTGTTTTTT	CASSPPRATNEKLFF
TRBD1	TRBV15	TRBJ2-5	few	TGTGCCACCAGCAGATATGAGGGGGCCGGAAAAGAGACCCAGTACTTC	CATSRYEGAGKETQYF
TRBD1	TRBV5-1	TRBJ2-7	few	TGCGCCAGCAGCTTGGGACAGGGGAACGACGAGCAGTACTTC	CASSLGQGNDEQYF
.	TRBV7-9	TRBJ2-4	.	TGTGCCAGCAGCTGGAATCAAAACATTCAGTACTTC	CASSWNQNIQYF
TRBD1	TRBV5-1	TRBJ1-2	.	TGCGCCGGCAGCCCGAGGGGACAGGGAGGCTACACCTTC	CAGSPRGQGGYTF
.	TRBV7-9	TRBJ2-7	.	TGTGCCAGCAGCCCTGAATCTAGTTTTTCCGAGCAGTACTTC	CASSPESSFSEQYF
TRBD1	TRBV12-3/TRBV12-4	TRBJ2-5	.	TGTGCCAGCAGCCCCGGGACAGTGACTCGGACCCAGTACTTC	CASSPGTVTRTQYF